This TCR beta chain came from a study of CD8+ T cells in alopecia areata. As for the study in general: Each of the treated patients was given oral tofacitinib, 5 to 10 mg twice daily, for moderate-to-severe alopecia areata. Tofacitinib continued for 6 to 18 months and was then withheld for 6 months. General observations from the study: Possibly as an HLA-related effect, TCR sharing across patients appeared less clear than in mice. Scalp clonality and expanded CD8+ clones among the top 100 showed significant decreases with tofacitinib.

This CDR3 comprises 13 residues. Germline V gene lookup returns CDR1 SQVTM and CDR2 ANQGSEA. Trimming removed 7 bases at V and 0 bases at J, with 12 bases between. Reverse transcribed after extraction, RNA yielded cDNA as the sequencing template. Produced via immunoSEQ multiplex PCR; TCRdb's table is partial and in-frame only. The table includes around 190,000 clones, less than 70% detected once. This sample's treatment: oral pan-JAK inhibitor, 5-10 mg twice daily. Comments on this clone: What it binds is not known.

V is TRBV29-1 and J is TRBJ1-1; a possible D gene is TRBD1 (6 bases). This material consisted of CD4+ T cells sorted from blood, taken between weeks 49 and 50, from a patient treated with tofacitinib. The TCR was taken from a human donor with alopecia areata. CDR3 nucleotide sequence: TGCAGCGGAACGGGACACGTGAACACTGAAGCTTTCTTT. It translates to CSGTGHVNTEAFF.